This is a list of T cell receptor beta chains from one sample in a study of cytomegalovirus exposure and HLA in healthy donors. TCRdb keeps only in-frame clones here, not all; method: immunoSEQ multiplex PCR. The data contain over 110,000 clones, 70% to 90% of them singletons. Sequenced sample: PBMCs. These receptors were taken from a man aged 18 to 30 in good health and CMV-seropositive. Each CDR3 is given with its conserved first and last residue. A D gene is named only where the DNA matches it firmly.

V: TRBV30
length: 13
D: NA
J: TRBJ1-1
DNA: TGTGCCTGGAGTGTGGCGGGGTTGGTTGAAGCTTTCTTT
CDR3: CAWSVAGLVEAFF

V: TRBV6-1
length: 15
D: TRBD1
J: TRBJ1-6
DNA: TGTGCCACAGGGAGAAGGGACAGGGACAATTCACCCCTCCACTTT
CDR3: CATGRRDRDNSPLHF

V: TRBV27
length: 17
D: NA
J: TRBJ1-4
DNA: TGTGCCAGCAGTTTATTTTACCGGGGGGGAACTAATGAAAAACTGTTTTTT
CDR3: CASSLFYRGGTNEKLFF

V: TRBV7-6
length: 14
D: TRBD1
J: TRBJ1-6
DNA: TGTGCCAGCTCGACAGGGTTCAAGAATTCACCCCTCCACTTT
CDR3: CASSTGFKNSPLHF

V: TRBV2
length: 15
D: NA
J: TRBJ1-5
DNA: TGTGCCAGCAGTGTCGGCAGGGCGGGAGGTCAGCCCCAGCATTTT
CDR3: CASSVGRAGGQPQHF

V: TRBV5-4
length: 17
D: TRBD2
J: TRBJ2-1
DNA: TGTGCCAGCAGCTCCGAGGTGCGCGGGAGGATGTACAATGAGCAGTTCTTC
CDR3: CASSSEVRGRMYNEQFF

V: TRBV11-2
length: 16
D: TRBD2
J: TRBJ2-7
DNA: TGTGCCAGCAGCTCACCGGGACTAGTGGGCTCCTACGAGCAGTACTTC
CDR3: CASSSPGLVGSYEQYF

V: TRBV30
length: 13
D: NA
J: TRBJ1-5
DNA: TGTGCCTGGAGTCGGAGTAGCAATCAGCCCCAGCATTTT
CDR3: CAWSRSSNQPQHF

V: TRBV30
length: 16
D: TRBD2
J: TRBJ2-7
DNA: TGTGCCTGGAGAGGCGATAGGCTTGAGGGACTACGCGAGCAGTACTTC
CDR3: CAWRGDRLEGLREQYF

V: TRBV6-5
length: 14
D: TRBD1
J: TRBJ2-2
DNA: TGTGCCAGCAGTAGACAGGGCGGTGCCGGGGAGCTGTTTTTT
CDR3: CASSRQGGAGELFF

V: TRBV30
length: 14
D: TRBD2
J: TRBJ2-1
DNA: TGTGCCTGTTTGACTAGCGGGAGAGGGAATGAGCAGTTCTTC
CDR3: CACLTSGRGNEQFF

V: TRBV15
length: 17
D: NA
J: TRBJ1-2
DNA: TGTGCCACCAGCAGAGTCCCTAAGGAGGCCTATAACTATGGCTACACCTTC
CDR3: CATSRVPKEAYNYGYTF

V: TRBV15
length: 13
D: TRBD1
J: TRBJ1-1
DNA: TGTGCCACCAGCGATCAGGGGGACACTGAAGCTTTCTTT
CDR3: CATSDQGDTEAFF

V: TRBV6-5
length: 15
D: TRBD1
J: TRBJ2-7
DNA: TGTGCCAGCAGTTATTCAGGGGGCCAAAGTTACGAGCAGTACTTC
CDR3: CASSYSGGQSYEQYF

V: TRBV19
length: 13
D: NA
J: TRBJ1-5
DNA: TGTGCCAGTAGTCCTACCATCAATCAGCCCCAGCATTTT
CDR3: CASSPTINQPQHF

V: TRBV5-1
length: 16
D: TRBD1
J: TRBJ2-1
DNA: TGCGCCAGCAGCTCCCAAGACAGGGGGCAAGGCAATGAGCAGTTCTTC
CDR3: CASSSQDRGQGNEQFF

V: TRBV18
length: 16
D: TRBD2
J: TRBJ2-7
DNA: TGTGCCAGCTCACCACAAGTATATCGGGGGGCCTACGAGCAGTACTTC
CDR3: CASSPQVYRGAYEQYF

V: TRBV19
length: 20
D: TRBD1
J: TRBJ1-3
DNA: TGTGCCAGTAGTATAGATGGTGGGACCGGGACAGGAGGAGATGGAAACACCATATATTTT
CDR3: CASSIDGGTGTGGDGNTIYF

V: TRBV11-2
length: 14
D: TRBD2
J: TRBJ2-1
DNA: TGTGCCAGTAAGCGGGGGGTAGGGGTCAATGAGCAGTTCTTC
CDR3: CASKRGVGVNEQFF

V: TRBV7-8
length: 15
D: NA
J: TRBJ2-5
DNA: TGTGCCAGCAGCTTTAAAGAAGGGGCGGCGGAGACCCAGTACTTC
CDR3: CASSFKEGAAETQYF

V: TRBV7-8
length: 15
D: TRBD2
J: TRBJ2-1
DNA: TGTGCCAGCAGCACTAGCGGGAGAAACGGGAATGAGCAGTTCTTC
CDR3: CASSTSGRNGNEQFF

V: TRBV5-1
length: 13
D: TRBD1
J: TRBJ1-4
DNA: TGCGCCAGCAGCTGGGGACAGAATGAAAAACTGTTTTTT
CDR3: CASSWGQNEKLFF

V: TRBV11-2
length: 14
D: TRBD2
J: TRBJ2-3
DNA: TGTGCCAGCAGCTTAGGTGGGAGGGCAGATACGCAGTATTTT
CDR3: CASSLGGRADTQYF

V: TRBV23-1
length: 16
D: NA
J: TRBJ2-3
DNA: TGCGCCAGCAGCTCGGTGGGCGCTCCCTTCACAGATACGCAGTATTTT
CDR3: CASSSVGAPFTDTQYF

V: TRBV6-5
length: 14
D: NA
J: TRBJ2-7
DNA: TGTGCCAGCAGTTACTCGAGGGGGAACTACGAGCAGTACTTC
CDR3: CASSYSRGNYEQYF

V: TRBV30
length: 14
D: TRBD2
J: TRBJ2-1
DNA: TGTGCCTGGAGAGTGCTAGCGGGTAGGAGTGAGCAGTTCTTC
CDR3: CAWRVLAGRSEQFF